Listed here are 20 T cell receptor beta chains from one sample, sequenced in a study of blood T cell repertoires in COVID-19. Libraries were prepared by immunoSEQ multiplex PCR; TCRdb keeps only in-frame clonotypes and omits some of them. The table lists under 400,000 clones, around 91% of them singletons, with 6.5% to 8% in the top ten. Sequencing was carried out using peripheral blood. The receptors come from a man in his late teens or twenties with active or convalescent COVID-19.

The chain joins TRBV9 to TRBJ2-2, with D uncertain. This CDR3 comprises 13 residues. Per the germline V gene, CDR1 is SGDLS and CDR2 is YYNGEE. Trimming removed 0 bases from V and 6 bases from J, with 6 bases in between. The CDR3 region is CASSVVSSGELFF. CDR3 in DNA: TGTGCCAGCAGCGTAGTTTCCTCCGGGGAGCTGTTTTTT.

This clone was recorded only once. The CDR3 nucleotides read TGTGCCAGTACCGCCGGGACAGGGGTACGTGGCACAGATACGCAGTATTTT. Translating gives CASTAGTGVRGTDTQYF. This chain joins TRBV19 and TRBJ2-3, with 10 nucleotides matching TRBD1. CDR1 and CDR2 from the germline V gene are LNHDA and SQIVND (reference sequence). This CDR3 has 17 amino acids. Trimming at V came to 7 bases and at J to 1 base, leaving 11 bases not matched to a gene.

The CDR3 sequence: CATGLAGEETQYF. CDR3 nucleotide sequence: TGTGCCACGGGTCTAGCGGGGGAAGAGACCCAGTACTTC. The chain carries TRBV10-3 and TRBJ2-5; 10 positions agree with TRBD2. Germline loops: CDR1 ENHRY, CDR2 SYGVKD. Trimming at V came to 10 bases and at J to 3 bases, leaving 5 bases not matched to a gene. The CDR3 extends over 13 amino acids.

This clone was recorded only once. The chain has TRBV7-3 and TRBJ1-1; D call uncertain. CDR1 and CDR2 (germline): SGHTA, FQGTGA. V was shortened by 4 bases and J by 7 bases, with 13 bases between the two germline ends. The CDR3 is 13 amino acids. The CDR3 here is CASSSHGVGEAFF. The CDR3 nucleotides are TGTGCCAGCAGCTCACACGGGGTCGGTGAAGCTTTCTTT.

CDR3 sequence: CASSQVWGPGNQPQHF. CDR3 nucleotides: TGCGCCAGCAGCCAAGTTTGGGGGCCAGGCAATCAGCCCCAGCATTTT. The chain recombines TRBV4-1 with TRBJ1-5, with D tentatively TRBD1 (6 bases). The ends were cut back, 1 base at V and 2 bases at J, with 12 bases in the middle. Germline V gene sequence: CDR1 MGHRA, CDR2 YSYEKL. The CDR3 extends over 16 amino acids.

The V and J genes are TRBV6-5 and TRBJ2-7; 10 nucleotides align to TRBD1. Germline loops: CDR1 MNHEY, CDR2 SVGAGI. Trimming cost V 2 bases and J 7 bases; bases outside gene matches: 8. The CDR3 extends over 15 amino acids. The CDR3 protein is CASSYGGTGAREQYF. The DNA for the CDR3 is TGTGCCAGCAGTTACGGGGGGACAGGGGCCCGGGAGCAGTACTTC.

The V call is TRBV2, the J call TRBJ1-6; possible D gene TRBD1, 6 bases. Germline V CDR1 and CDR2: SNHLY, FYNNEI. V was shortened by 6 bases and J by 1 base, with 13 bases between the two germline ends. The CDR3 length is 16 residues. The CDR3 region is CASRYREMSYNSPLHF. CDR3 bases: TGTGCCAGCAGATACAGGGAGATGTCCTATAATTCACCCCTCCACTTT.

The chain recombines TRBV4-2 with TRBJ1-4, with D hard to call. The CDR3 runs to 15 residues. The V and J ends lost 0 bases and 15 bases respectively, with 20 bases between them. Germline values: CDR1 LGHNA, CDR2 YNFKEQ. The CDR3 sequence is CASSQDLRQVASVFF. CDR3 nucleotide sequence: TGTGCCAGCAGCCAAGATCTCCGGCAGGTGGCTTCAGTGTTTTTT.

The chain is built from TRBV9 and TRBJ1-1; 8 positions agree with TRBD1. Per the germline V gene, CDR1 is SGDLS and CDR2 is YYNGEE. The CDR3 extends over 15 amino acids. Unmatched junction bases numbered 8, after V lost 3 bases and J lost 4 bases. The CDR3 region is CASSAQTTGGTEAFF. The CDR3 DNA reads TGTGCCAGCAGCGCTCAAACAACAGGGGGCACTGAAGCTTTCTTT.

The rearrangement uses TRBV28 and TRBJ2-7; D is unresolved. Per the germline V gene, CDR1 is MDHEN and CDR2 is SYDVKM. The CDR3 covers 10 residues. V lost 6 bases and J 3 bases, leaving 3 bases between the germline ends. The CDR3, as DNA: TGTGCCAGCAGCAACTACGAGCAGTACTTC. Translation: CASSNYEQYF.

The chain joins TRBV7-2 to TRBJ2-7; 11 nucleotides align to TRBD2. The CDR3 loop spans 16 amino acids. Germline V gene data show CDR1 as SGHTA and CDR2 as FQGNSA. V gave up 5 bases and J gave up 3 bases; unmatched junction bases: 9. Here the CDR3 DNA reads TGTGCCAGCAGCCCCATTAGCACTAGCGGGAGCTACGAGCAGTACTTC. Protein: CASSPISTSGSYEQYF.

The CDR3 protein is CASSLEAGTGYTDTQYF. DNA of the CDR3: TGTGCCAGCAGTTTAGAGGCAGGGACAGGGTACACAGATACGCAGTATTTT. This chain uses TRBV27 with TRBJ2-3; 9 bases agree with TRBD1. Germline loops: CDR1 MNHEY, CDR2 SMNVEV (reference sequence). CDR3 size: 17 residues. V gave up 2 bases and J gave up 2 bases; unmatched junction bases: 8.

The rearrangement uses TRBV7-8 and TRBJ1-1; D possibly corresponds to TRBD1 (6 bases). Trimming pared 3 bases from V and 5 bases from J, leaving 28 bases between. CDR3 size: 19 residues. CDR1 and CDR2 (germline): SGHVS, FQNEAQ. The CDR3 region has the DNA TGTGCCAGCAGCTTCGGGGTTTTTGGGGCAGGGGCGGTTACGACTGAAGCTTTCTTT. Translating gives CASSFGVFGAGAVTTEAFF.

This chain joins TRBV6-5 and TRBJ1-1, with 7 bases identical to TRBD1. J gave up 2 bases and V 10 bases, and 7 bases lay outside the gene matches. The CDR3 is made up of 13 amino acids. Germline values: CDR1 MNHEY, CDR2 SVGAGI. The CDR3 coding sequence is TGTGCCATTCAGAGACAGGGAAACACTGAAGCTTTCTTT. It codes for CAIQRQGNTEAFF.

The chain uses TRBV28 and TRBJ1-1, with a possible D match to TRBD1 (5 bases). From germline, CDR1 is MDHEN and CDR2 SYDVKM. This CDR3 region has 15 residues. V was shortened by 4 bases and J by 2 bases, with 14 bases between the two germline ends. The CDR3 spells CASSSPSTGNTEAFF. CDR3 coding DNA: TGTGCCAGCAGTTCCCCATCCACAGGCAACACTGAAGCTTTCTTT.

This clone was counted only a few times. The chain links TRBV2 to TRBJ2-3; 8 bases map to TRBD2. After removal of 7 bases from V and 4 bases from J, the junction contained 16 bases not matched to a gene. Germline values: CDR1 SNHLY, CDR2 FYNNEI. The CDR3 length is 17 residues. The CDR3 protein is CASTWRSGRASSDTQYF. The DNA of the CDR3 is TGTGCCAGCACCTGGAGGTCCGGGAGGGCGTCATCAGATACGCAGTATTTT.

The chain carries TRBV28 and TRBJ1-1; 11 bases match TRBD1. The CDR3 covers 15 residues. Germline CDR1 reads MDHEN; CDR2 reads SYDVKM. J gave up 4 bases and V 6 bases, and 7 bases lay outside the gene matches. The DNA of the CDR3 is TGTGCCAGCAGAGATCGGACAGGGGGCCGCACTGAAGCTTTCTTT. The encoded protein is CASRDRTGGRTEAFF. The whole variable domain, filled in from reference TRBV28 and TRBJ1-1, reads DVKVTQSSRYLVKRTGEKVFLECVQDMDHENMFWYRQDPGLGLRLIYFSYDVKMKEKGDIPEGYSVSREKKERFSLILESASTNQTSMYLCASRDRTGGRTEAFFGQGTRLTVV.

This rearrangement joins TRBV7-2 to TRBJ2-2, with a possible D match to TRBD1 (6 bases). The CDR3 is made up of 18 amino acids. V was trimmed by 5 bases and J by 0 bases, leaving 19 bases between them. The germline V gene has CDR1 SGHTA and CDR2 FQGNSA. CDR3 region: CASSRERARTANTGELFF. For the CDR3, the DNA is TGTGCCAGCAGCAGAGAACGGGCCCGGACAGCGAACACCGGGGAGCTGTTTTTT.

The rearrangement uses TRBV27 and TRBJ2-3; D possibly corresponds to TRBD2 (6 bases). The CDR3 runs to 17 residues. Germline CDR1 reads MNHEY; CDR2 reads SMNVEV (reference sequence). V shed 6 bases and J shed 0 bases, with 19 bases lying between them. The CDR3 loop reads CASSKGTPIWSTDTQYF. DNA for the CDR3: TGTGCCAGCAGCAAAGGGACTCCCATCTGGAGCACAGATACGCAGTATTTT.

The chain joins TRBV23-1 to TRBJ1-1; 7 bases agree with TRBD1. TRBV23-1 is an ORF, and what it does is uncertain. The CDR3 is made up of 16 amino acids. After removal of 3 bases from V and 1 base from J, the junction contained 8 bases not matched to a gene. CDR3 protein: CASSHRMGQQNTEAFF. As DNA, the CDR3 is TGCGCCAGCAGTCACCGAATGGGACAGCAGAACACTGAAGCTTTCTTT.